This is a list of T cell receptor beta chains from one sample in a study of PD-1 blockade in mismatch repair-deficient tumors. Repertoires were generated with immunoSEQ multiplex PCR, while TCRdb's copy carries only in-frame clones and drops some. The repertoire consists of some 10,000 clones, with under 95% occurring once and the leading ten covering about 8.8%. These receptors have no known antigen. Sample: cells cultured in vitro, taken from a patient treated with pembrolizumab. These receptors were taken from an adult with mismatch repair-deficient cancer. Both conserved end residues are part of each CDR3. The D gene is left open where the match is weak. The listing skips clone size in some rows; elsewhere it reads once, few, many or a size class.

>TRBD1|TRBV4-1|.|TRBJ2-7
CASSHPAGGELVSYF
TGCGCCAGCAGCCACCCGGCAGGGGGCGAGTTGGTGTCGTACTTC
>TRBD2|TRBV11-3|.|TRBJ2-3
CASSYSGTSTDTQYF
TGTGCCAGCAGCTATAGCGGGACTAGCACAGATACGCAGTATTTT
>.|TRBV9|.|TRBJ2-7
CASSPEGGSYEQYF
TGTGCCAGCAGCCCGGAAGGAGGGTCCTACGAGCAGTACTTC
>.|TRBV30|.|TRBJ2-7
CAWSLLRGYEQYF
TGTGCCTGGAGCCTTTTACGAGGGTACGAGCAGTACTTC
>.|TRBV6-5|.|TRBJ2-2
CASSTSYTGELFF
TGTGCCAGCAGTACTAGCTACACCGGGGAGCTGTTTTTT
>.|TRBV18|.|TRBJ2-7
CASSPSDLNTHEQYF
TGTGCCAGCTCACCGTCGGACCTAAATACCCACGAGCAGTACTTC
>.|TRBV7-9|.|TRBJ1-1
CASSSTDRNTEAFF
TGTGCCAGCAGCTCTACCGACAGGAACACTGAAGCTTTCTTT
>.|TRBV7-9|.|TRBJ2-7
CASSSDLESSYEQYF
TGTGCCAGCAGCTCGGACCTTGAAAGCTCCTACGAGCAGTACTTC
>.|TRBV6-6|.|TRBJ2-7
CASSYSGSYEQYF
TGTGCCAGCAGTTACTCCGGGTCCTACGAGCAGTACTTC
>TRBD1|TRBV7-2|.|TRBJ1-2
CASSLGAGGNYGYTF
TGTGCCAGCAGCTTAGGTGCAGGGGGCAACTATGGCTACACCTTC
>.|TRBV30|.|TRBJ1-1
CAWSVDRNTEAFF
TGTGCCTGGAGTGTTGACAGGAACACTGAAGCTTTCTTT
>.|TRBV4-1|few|TRBJ1-1
CASSQEQRGRTEAFF
TGCGCCAGCAGCCAAGAGCAGAGGGGGAGGACTGAAGCTTTCTTT
>TRBD1|TRBV4-1|few|TRBJ2-7
CASSQGQGSYEQYF
TGCGCCAGCAGCCAAGGACAGGGGTCCTACGAGCAGTACTTC
>.|TRBV11-2|.|TRBJ1-2
CASSLQSSPLYGYTF
TGTGCCAGCAGCCTTCAGTCCTCTCCCCTCTATGGCTACACCTTC
>.|TRBV21-1|.|TRBJ1-5
CASSNWGDSNQPQHF
TGTGCCAGCAGCAATTGGGGGGATAGCAATCAGCCCCAGCATTTT
>.|TRBV29-1|.|TRBJ2-5
CSVGFAQETQYF
TGCAGCGTTGGTTTCGCCCAAGAGACCCAGTACTTC
>.|TRBV7-9|few|TRBJ1-1
CASSLGMNTEAFF
TGTGCCAGCAGCTTAGGGATGAACACTGAAGCTTTCTTT
>TRBD2|TRBV7-9|.|TRBJ2-2
CASSFWREIGTGELFF
TGTGCCAGCAGCTTCTGGCGGGAGATTGGCACCGGGGAGCTGTTTTTT
>.|TRBV7-9|.|TRBJ1-1
CASSSTTLNTEAFF
TGTGCCAGCAGCTCTACGACACTGAACACTGAAGCTTTCTTT
>.|TRBV6-5|.|TRBJ2-2
CASSYSGETGELFF
TGTGCCAGCAGTTACTCGGGGGAAACCGGGGAGCTGTTTTTT
>TRBD2|TRBV6-1|.|TRBJ2-7
CASSSSSGGAYEQYF
TGTGCCAGCAGTAGTTCTAGCGGTGGCGCCTACGAGCAGTACTTC
>TRBD1|TRBV7-2|.|TRBJ1-2
CASSLTGGVGYTF
TGTGCCAGCAGCTTAACAGGGGGGGTTGGCTACACCTTC
>.|TRBV4-2|.|TRBJ2-7
CASSPLGGEQYF
TGTGCCAGCAGCCCCCTGGGTGGGGAGCAGTACTTC
>TRBD2|TRBV11-3|once|TRBJ2-2
CASSRGLAGGPGGELFF
TGTGCCAGCAGCAGGGGACTAGCGGGAGGTCCAGGCGGGGAGCTGTTTTTT
>.|TRBV2|.|TRBJ2-3
CASSSGVFKLDTQYF
TGTGCCAGCAGTTCAGGGGTCTTTAAATTAGATACGCAGTATTTT
>.|TRBV5-4|.|TRBJ1-1
CASSLTALNTEAFF
TGTGCCAGCAGCTTGACTGCATTGAACACTGAAGCTTTCTTT
>.|TRBV21-1|.|TRBJ2-5
CASDFETQYF
TGTGCCAGTGACTTTGAGACCCAGTACTTC
>.|TRBV15|.|TRBJ2-2
CATSRGQERTTGELFF
TGTGCCACCAGCAGAGGACAGGAGCGGACCACCGGGGAGCTGTTTTTT
>.|TRBV5-1|.|TRBJ1-1
CASSPRGENTEAFF
TGCGCCAGCAGCCCTCGGGGGGAGAACACTGAAGCTTTCTTT
>.|TRBV5-4|.|TRBJ1-3
CASSLSGRGGNTIYF
TGTGCCAGCAGCTTAAGCGGCAGGGGTGGAAACACCATATATTTT
>.|TRBV11-3|.|TRBJ1-2
CASSPRDIHGYTF
TGTGCCAGCAGCCCCCGGGACATTCATGGCTACACCTTC
>.|TRBV2|once|TRBJ2-5
CASRDNYAKQETQYF
TGTGCCAGCAGGGACAATTATGCGAAACAAGAGACCCAGTACTTC